Reported below is one T cell receptor (beta chain). The antigen remains undetermined. An end of the junction does not agree with germline; a read error may underlie this. Rearranged V-D-J TRB sequences were amplified with a mixed TRB-A/B primer pool. TCRdb re-derived calls from the multiplex PCR reads in MiXCR, one entry per CDR3 protein. The table shows about 2,200 distinct CDR3 sequences, with less than 25% occurring only once. The template was genomic DNA from peripheral blood, not RNA. The sample is drawn from a study of T cell repertoires in aging, cancer and after chemotherapy. Across the study: Six age groups, ranging from 30 or younger to 70 or older, included the donors.

Overall study results and limits: Untreated cancer patients had significantly lower blood TCR diversity than age-matched healthy donors. No conclusions about immunological memory after chemotherapy can be drawn from the repertoire data. In healthy donors, age-related TCR diversity loss mainly reflected lost richness.

The germline V gene encodes CDR1 MNHEY and CDR2 SMNVEV (reference sequence). The CDR3 extends over 14 amino acids. Sequences were obtained from blood. V is TRBV27 and J is TRBJ2-5; the match to TRBD2 covers 7 bases. This clonotype was sampled from a human donor with a solid tumor. CDR3 in DNA: TGTGCCACCAGTCTAGCGGAGGTCCAAGAGACCCAGTACTTC. It codes for CATSLAEVQETQYF.